The source of this T cell receptor (beta chain) is a study of T cell repertoires in cytomegalovirus infection. Study-level background: A matching HLA type, together with CMV infection, was signaled by public TCR beta signatures.

Notes on the study in general: Cumulative frequency of public TCR beta families picked out carriers of CMV plus the relevant HLA.

This clonotype was seen more than once but under ten times. Its antigen is currently unknown. A single record per CDR3 protein comes from TCRdb applying MiXCR to the reads. The sample lists some 320,000 distinct CDR3 sequences; 8% to 10% were seen once. Germline assignment: CDR1 LNHDA and CDR2 SQIVND (reference sequence). The CDR3 consists of 16 residues. V was cut by 4 bases and J by 5 bases, with 20 bases left in between. Sequencing was performed on PBMCs. This TCR was sampled from a human donor in good health (CMV status not recorded). Some clones in this sample may be carry-over from other donors' samples. This chain connects TRBV19 to TRBJ1-1; perhaps TRBD1 as D (5 bases). Written as DNA, the CDR3 is TGTGCCAGTAGTAAGAGTCTCGGGGGGACGGGGACTGAAGCTTTCTTT. Its translation is CASSKSLGGTGTEAFF.